This TCR beta chain was retrieved from a study of regulatory T cells in long-lasting Graves disease (TCRdb year 2021). About the investigation overall: In the newly diagnosed Graves' disease group, patients had been taking antithyroid drugs for less than 3 months. The study took place in China and was registered as a clinical trial. Persistent Graves' disease patients were compared with newly diagnosed Graves' disease patients by peripheral blood TCR sequencing and RNA sequencing. TCR sequencing covered some 13 persistent and around 20 newly diagnosed Graves' disease patients, 33 samples in total.

Study-wide findings and limitations: Sequencing and analysis were restricted to the TCR beta chain. The small sample size was acknowledged by the authors as a limitation that may reduce accuracy. Compared with newly diagnosed patients, patients with persistent Graves' disease had lower TCR Shannon entropy and fewer highly expanded clones, which suggests clonal expansion. Patients with persistent disease shared more public clonotypes (about 3,000) than newly diagnosed patients did (around 1,000). TRBV28, TRBJ1-2 and TRBJ2-5 were preferentially used in persistent disease, while TRBV20-1 and TRBJ2-1 were favored in newly diagnosed disease. The study examined only peripheral blood because the primary lesion, thyroid tissue, could not be accessed.

The time point label on this specimen signifies: newly diagnosed GD, antithyroid drugs for less than 3 months. For both TCR sequencing and RNA sequencing, RNA was extracted from PBMCs in TRIzol. Graves' disease was diagnosed according to American Thyroid Association guidelines. Patients were recruited from an endocrinology department in Xi'an, China. Each patient gave 7 to 9.5 milliliters of peripheral blood, collected in an EDTA anticoagulant tube. Ficoll Paque Plus density gradient separation was used to isolate PBMCs, and no additional T cell sorting was done. An Agilent 2100 Bioanalyzer and agarose gel were used to check RNA quality, while a NanoDrop 2000 measured RNA concentration. From V the trimming removes 3 bases and from J it removes 7 bases, while the gene matches leave 10 bases of the junction unaccounted for. For CDR1 and CDR2, the germline V gene lists SGHRS and YFSETQ. From the cysteine through the phenylalanine, the CDR3 covers 16 amino acids. Left in the record is the CDR3 DNA by itself, 48 bases read in frame from the first base.

The protocol used for the library was multiplex PCR. Sequenced using an Illumina HiSeq 4000. iRepertoire HTBI primers and Arm-PCR amplification of CDR3 regions were used to construct TCR beta libraries. Before sequencing, the PCR products went through gel purification. For the original study's pipeline: A total of fewer than 80 TRBV and 14 TRBJ segments were identified across samples and were used for gene usage analysis of CDR3 amino acid clonotypes. COPE and FqMerger were used to merge filtered high-quality paired reads into contigs. Contigs were aligned with BLAST to IMGT TRBV, TRBD and TRBJ reference genes, and CDR3 was defined per IMGT. Any clonotype with a frequency above 0.1% was counted as a highly expanded clone. Shannon entropy was used to measure repertoire diversity, and the Gini coefficient was used to measure V-J evenness. A clonotype found in more than one individual was treated as public. TCRdb applied fastp at Q25 and MiXCR to the public reads, then kept only in-frame beta chains. CDR3 protein sequences are deduplicated, and each keeps its most common genes and DNA. V and J calls and clone size were set by TCRdb, not the authors. A total of around 400,000 distinct CDR3 sequences appear in this sample, 15% of them only once. 22% of the sample is taken by the ten largest.

This clonotype was picked up many times. This receptor's antigen is unknown. No base quality information exists; no much larger clone differs at one position. This TCR derives from a female donor with Graves disease. Recombination linked TRBV5-1 to TRBJ2-1, with 10 bases aligning to TRBD2. The specimen comprised peripheral blood mononuclear cells (PBMCs), sampled at new diagnosis, from a patient treated with antithyroid drugs. The DNA sequence follows: TGCGCCAGCAGCTCCCGGTCTAGCGGGGGCGGGAATGAGCAGTTCTTC. Translated, it gives CASSSRSSGGGNEQFF. Outside the CDR3, residues come from the reference TRBV5-1 and TRBJ2-1 proteins, so the full variable domain is: KAGVTQTPRYLIKTRGQQVTLSCSPISGHRSVSWYQQTPGQGLQFLFEYFSETQRNKGNFPGRFSGRQFSNSRSEMNVSTLELGDSALYLCASSSRSSGGGNEQFFGPGTRLTVL.